These 28 T cell receptor beta chains originate from one sample sequenced in a study of shared clonotypes between healthy human individuals. Some clones are missing from TCRdb's copy, which holds only in-frame ones; the method was immunoSEQ multiplex PCR. Found here are about 2 million clones, approximately 94% of them singletons; the top ten hold 1.1%. CD45RO-negative cells were positively selected for CCR7, leaving out terminally differentiated effector memory CD45RA+ cells. The sequencing sample was made of naive CD8+ T cells sorted from blood. These receptors were obtained from a man aged 18 to 35 in good health.

This chain connects TRBV18 to TRBJ2-1; 9 bases align to TRBD2. Trimming cost V 3 bases and J 6 bases; bases outside gene matches: 3. The CDR3 loop spans 14 amino acids. Germline loops: CDR1 KGHSH, CDR2 LQKENI. The CDR3 here is CASSPSTSGNEQFF. The CDR3 DNA is TGTGCCAGCTCACCCTCGACTAGCGGCAATGAGCAGTTCTTC.

This sequence joins TRBV4-2 and TRBJ1-2; tentatively, D is TRBD1 (5 bases). V lost 1 base, J lost 3 bases, and 9 bases lay in between. CDR3 size: 14 residues. Germline V gives CDR1 LGHNA, CDR2 YNFKEQ. In DNA, the CDR3 is TGTGCCAGCAGCCAAGGGGGGAATGACTATGGCTACACCTTC. Translation gives CASSQGGNDYGYTF.

The genes are TRBV28 and TRBJ1-2; D is ambiguous. Germline CDR1 is MDHEN and CDR2 is SYDVKM. CDR3 length: 14 residues. Trimming left V 3 bases short and J 4 bases short, with 12 bases between. The CDR3 protein is CASSFEDWAYGYTF. In DNA form, the CDR3 reads TGTGCCAGCAGTTTCGAAGATTGGGCCTATGGCTACACCTTC.

The gene calls are TRBV18 and TRBJ1-4; a possible D gene is TRBD1 (5 bases). The CDR3 sequence is 15 residues long. V lost 3 bases to trimming and J lost 2 bases, with 10 bases between them. The germline CDR1 and CDR2 sequences are KGHSH and LQKENI. DNA for the CDR3: TGTGCCAGCTCACCCGCAGGGAACACTAATGAAAAACTGTTTTTT. Residues: CASSPAGNTNEKLFF.

V gene TRBV2 combines with J gene TRBJ2-1; 8 bases map to TRBD1. This CDR3 region has 14 residues. The V and J ends lost 11 bases and 6 bases, in that order; junction bases with no gene match: 12. Germline loops: CDR1 SNHLY, CDR2 FYNNEI. The CDR3 reads CAGSGGGLGNEQFF. The CDR3 nucleotides read TGTGCCGGCTCAGGGGGCGGTCTGGGCAATGAGCAGTTCTTC.

V is TRBV7-8 and J is TRBJ2-4; D possibly uses TRBD1 or TRBD2 (5 bases each). The germline V gene encodes CDR1 SGHVS and CDR2 FQNEAQ. Trimming stripped 5 bases from V and 5 bases from J, with 10 bases between. This CDR3 spans 13 amino acids. The CDR3 DNA reads as TGTGCCAGCAGCCGGGACGGTGAAAACATTCAGTACTTC. It is translated as CASSRDGENIQYF.

This chain connects TRBV4-1 to TRBJ1-2, with D unresolved. The CDR3 sequence is 16 residues long. V lost 4 bases, J lost 7 bases, and 22 bases lay in between. Germline V gives CDR1 MGHRA, CDR2 YSYEKL. CDR3 in amino acids: CASSLNPGSGSGGYTF. For the CDR3, the DNA is TGCGCCAGCAGCCTAAACCCCGGGTCGGGAAGTGGTGGCTACACCTTC.

Turning to this clone: Other DNA sequences in the same sample also yield this CDR3. The chain carries TRBV28 and TRBJ2-7, with D hard to call. Germline CDR1 MDHEN, CDR2 SYDVKM. The V end was cut by 5 bases, the J end by 2 bases, with 10 bases between. The length of the CDR3 is 13 residues. The CDR3 loop is CASSLGVAYEQYF. CDR3 sequence (DNA): TGTGCCAGCAGTCTGGGCGTGGCCTACGAGCAGTACTTC.

The chain joins TRBV7-9 to TRBJ1-1, with D possibly TRBD1 on 5 matching bases. The V gene's germline CDR1 is SEHNR and CDR2 FQNEAQ (reference sequence). The CDR3 length is 14 residues. The V gene lost 8 bases and the J gene lost 2 bases, with 15 bases spanning the gap. CDR3 protein: CASVDPQVNTEAFF. The CDR3, as DNA: TGTGCCAGCGTGGACCCACAGGTCAACACTGAAGCTTTCTTT.

The V and J genes are TRBV6-5 and TRBJ2-1; D gene uncertain. Germline-derived CDR1 and CDR2 are MNHEY and SVGAGI. Trimming stripped 3 bases from V and 4 bases from J, with 7 bases between. The length of the CDR3 is 13 residues. The CDR3: CASSYGRYNEQFF. The CDR3 coding sequence is TGTGCCAGCAGTTATGGCCGGTACAATGAGCAGTTCTTC.

On this clone: Its ends do not fully match the called genes, so a read error is possible. The same CDR3 can be traced to other DNA sequences in this sample. The CDR3 protein is CASSLDGTGSYNEQFF. The CDR3 DNA is TGTGCTAGCAGCTTAGACGGGACAGGGTCCTACAATGAGCAGTTCTTC. The chain employs TRBV7-7 and TRBJ2-1, with 9 positions matching TRBD1. The V gene's germline CDR1 is SSHAT and CDR2 FNYEAQ (reference sequence). The CDR3 extends over 16 amino acids.

CDR3 DNA: TGCGCCAGCAGCCAGGCAATACTAGCGGGGGGCACAGATACGCAGTATTTT. The encoded protein is CASSQAILAGGTDTQYF. The chain uses TRBV4-1 and TRBJ2-3; TRBD2 agrees at 11 bases. CDR1 is MGHRA, CDR2 YSYEKL, per germline. V lost 3 bases and J lost 1; bases outside the gene matches: 6. The CDR3 is made up of 17 amino acids.

The chain is built from TRBV7-8 and TRBJ2-3; 10 bases fit TRBD2. The V gene's germline CDR1 is SGHVS and CDR2 FQNEAQ. The trim removed 3 bases at V and 4 bases at J, leaving 4 bases unmatched. This CDR3 comprises 15 residues. The CDR3 reads CASSLVAGGSDTQYF. The CDR3 nucleotides are TGTGCCAGCAGCTTGGTAGCGGGGGGATCAGATACGCAGTATTTT.

This clone was seen a single time. The CDR3 here is CASGAGGGSPLHF. CDR3 nucleotides: TGTGCCAGCGGGGCGGGGGGCGGTTCACCCCTCCACTTT. The genes are TRBV9 and TRBJ1-6, with TRBD1 as a possible D gene (6 bases). This CDR3 is 13 amino acids long. CDR1 is SGDLS, CDR2 YYNGEE, per germline. V lost 7 bases and J 9 bases, leaving 14 bases between the germline ends.

The chain recombines TRBV7-2 with TRBJ2-1; no clear D gene. Trimming pared 3 bases from V and 5 bases from J, leaving 8 bases between. The CDR3 runs to 13 residues. The V gene's germline CDR1 is SGHTA and CDR2 FQGNSA. The CDR3 DNA follows: TGTGCCAGCAGCTTTCCTACCGACAATGAGCAGTTCTTC. Translated: CASSFPTDNEQFF.

The DNA of the CDR3 is TGTGCCAGCAGCTTAGAGGTTAATGGCTACACCTTC. This gives the protein CASSLEVNGYTF. V gene TRBV7-9 combines with J gene TRBJ1-2; D ambiguous. Germline CDR1 reads SEHNR; CDR2 reads FQNEAQ (reference sequence). V was clipped by 1 base and J by 6 bases, with 6 bases between them. This CDR3 region has 12 residues.

The J gene is TRBJ2-5, the V gene TRBV5-4, with TRBD1 matching 9 bases. The CDR3 spans 17 residues. Per germline, CDR1 SGHNT and CDR2 YYREEE (reference sequence). Trimming took 4 bases from V and 3 from J; bases not matched to a gene: 13. The CDR3 nucleotides are TGTGCCAGCAGCCACCTAACTGTACAGGGGGCGAAAGAGACCCAGTACTTC. Its protein product is CASSHLTVQGAKETQYF.

The rearrangement joins TRBV9 to TRBJ2-5, with D tentatively TRBD1 (5 bases). The CDR3 is 14 amino acids. The germline gives CDR1 SGDLS, CDR2 YYNGEE. V lost 0 bases and J lost 5, with 11 bases in between. The CDR3 sequence: CASSVAGNDETQYF. Written as DNA, the CDR3 is TGTGCCAGCAGCGTAGCAGGGAATGATGAGACCCAGTACTTC.

This clone was detected only once. The gene calls are TRBV27 and TRBJ2-2; TRBD2 is a possible D gene (6 bases). The CDR3 covers 18 residues. Trimming left V 3 bases short and J 6 bases short, with 23 bases between. The germline gives CDR1 MNHEY, CDR2 SMNVEV (reference sequence). In DNA form, the CDR3 reads TGTGCCAGCAGTTTGAAAAGTCGGGACTCCTTTACGGCCGGGGAGCTGTTTTTT. Its protein is CASSLKSRDSFTAGELFF.

The J gene is TRBJ2-1, the V gene TRBV29-1; TRBD1 is a possible D gene (6 bases). Germline values: CDR1 SQVTM, CDR2 ANQGSEA. V gave up 6 bases and J gave up 2 bases, with 14 bases separating them. The CDR3 covers 14 residues. CDR3 DNA sequence: TGCAGCGTCGTGACAGGATTAACCTACAATGAGCAGTTCTTC. As protein: CSVVTGLTYNEQFF.

This chain's CDR3 is CASSYDQNTEAFF. The CDR3 DNA is TGTGCCAGCAGCTATGATCAGAACACTGAAGCTTTCTTT. The gene calls are TRBV5-6 and TRBJ1-1; the D is unclear. Per germline, CDR1 SGHDT and CDR2 YYEEEE. The CDR3 runs to 13 residues. V lost 3 bases and J lost 1, with 7 bases in between.

This clone has only a few counts. The rearrangement uses TRBV10-3 and TRBJ1-5, with 7 bases lining up with TRBD1. The J segment lost 2 bases and the V segment lost 11 bases, leaving 6 bases of the junction unmatched. This CDR3 region has 13 residues. Looked up from germline, CDR1 is ENHRY and CDR2 is SYGVKD. The CDR3, as DNA: TGTGCCGTGCAGGGGGATCGCAATCAGCCCCAGCATTTT. It specifies CAVQGDRNQPQHF.

This chain uses TRBV7-9 with TRBJ2-5, with 7 bases matching TRBD1. The CDR3 length is 15 residues. CDR1 and CDR2 from the germline V gene are SEHNR and FQNEAQ (reference sequence). Trimming removed 0 bases from V and 2 bases from J; junction bases left unmatched: 3. The CDR3 loop is CASSLAYRGQETQYF. CDR3 nucleotides: TGTGCCAGCAGCTTAGCCTACAGGGGACAAGAGACCCAGTACTTC.

This clone has only one observation. The rearrangement uses TRBV6-1 and TRBJ1-1; D remains unclear. CDR1 is MNHNS, CDR2 SASEGT, per germline. Trimming shortened V by 1 base and J by 1 base, and 10 bases separated the two germline ends. The CDR3 totals 15 residues. CDR3 nucleotide sequence: TGTGCCAGCAGTGAAGATAACGTACCGAACACTGAAGCTTTCTTT. Translated, it gives CASSEDNVPNTEAFF.

The CDR3 sequence: CATRKTESYEQYF. Here the CDR3 DNA reads TGTGCCACCAGAAAGACTGAATCCTACGAGCAGTACTTC. The rearrangement uses TRBV10-3 and TRBJ2-7; no reliable D call. The CDR3 covers 13 residues. Germline CDR1 reads ENHRY; CDR2 reads SYGVKD. V dropped 10 bases and J dropped 1 base, with 14 bases sitting between them.

The chain carries TRBV4-1 and TRBJ2-3; possible D gene TRBD2, 6 bases. The length of the CDR3 is 18 residues. Trimming stripped 1 base from V and 3 bases from J, with 20 bases between. From germline, CDR1 is MGHRA and CDR2 YSYEKL. CDR3 in amino acids: CASSQVPEGHEGTDTQYF. In DNA, the CDR3 is TGCGCCAGCAGCCAAGTGCCGGAGGGCCATGAGGGAACAGATACGCAGTATTTT.

As concerns this clone: Other DNA sequences of this sample code for an identical CDR3. This chain uses TRBV6-5 with TRBJ2-3, with D unclear. Germline V CDR1 and CDR2: MNHEY, SVGAGI. The CDR3 contains 11 residues. The V and J ends lost 4 bases and 6 bases respectively, with 5 bases between them. CDR3 protein: CASSFGDTQYF. CDR3 in DNA: TGTGCCAGCAGTTTTGGGGATACGCAGTATTTT.

As for this clone: This sample includes further DNA sequences coding for the same CDR3. The chain couples TRBV25-1 to TRBJ1-1; D gene unclear. The CDR3 is 12 residues long. V dropped 4 bases and J dropped 2 bases, with 5 bases sitting between them. Germline V gives CDR1 MGHDK, CDR2 SYGVNS. The CDR3, as DNA: TGTGCCAGCAGTGTAGGTAACACTGAAGCTTTCTTT. It codes for CASSVGNTEAFF.